These T cell receptor beta chains were read from a single sample in a study of blood T cell repertoires in COVID-19. Measured with immunoSEQ multiplex PCR; TCRdb has only the in-frame clones, and not every one. The sample holds 160,000 or so clones; over 75% are singletons and the top ten take 15%. Sequencing was carried out using peripheral blood. Every receptor here comes from a woman aged 40 to 49 with acute or convalescent COVID-19. The CDR3 runs from the conserved cysteine through the conserved F or W. A D gene is named only where the DNA matches it firmly. A clone size is listed for some rows: how often the clone was seen (once, few, many), or a class if it is expanded.

clone size: .
J gene: TRBJ2-3
V gene: TRBV27
D gene: .
CDR3 DNA: TGTGCCAGCAGTGATAACGCTAAAACAGATACGCAGTATTTT
CDR3 protein: CASSDNAKTDTQYF

clone size: .
J gene: TRBJ2-3
V gene: TRBV15
D gene: TRBD2
CDR3 DNA: TGTGCCACCGGGGTACTAGCGGGCACAGATACGCAGTATTTT
CDR3 protein: CATGVLAGTDTQYF

clone size: .
J gene: TRBJ1-1
V gene: TRBV29-1
D gene: .
CDR3 DNA: TGCAGCGCTGAGGACAACATGAACACTGAAGCTTTCTTT
CDR3 protein: CSAEDNMNTEAFF

clone size: .
J gene: TRBJ1-1
V gene: TRBV30
D gene: .
CDR3 DNA: TGTGCCTGGAGTGTACGTGGGCAGGAAGCTTTCTTT
CDR3 protein: CAWSVRGQEAFF

clone size: .
J gene: TRBJ2-7
V gene: TRBV28
D gene: TRBD1
CDR3 DNA: TGTGCCAGCAACGAACCGGGACAGGGTAACTACGAGCAGTACTTC
CDR3 protein: CASNEPGQGNYEQYF

clone size: .
J gene: TRBJ2-1
V gene: TRBV7-9
D gene: .
CDR3 DNA: TGTGCCAGCAGCTTAGGGGGCCCTAATGAGCAGTTCTTC
CDR3 protein: CASSLGGPNEQFF

clone size: once
J gene: TRBJ2-5
V gene: TRBV9
D gene: .
CDR3 DNA: TGTGCCAGCAGCGATGACAGGATAGGGGAGACCCAGTACTTC
CDR3 protein: CASSDDRIGETQYF

clone size: once
J gene: TRBJ2-7
V gene: TRBV6-5
D gene: .
CDR3 DNA: TGTGCCAGCAGTTACCAGGGGGGTAACGAGCAGTACTTC
CDR3 protein: CASSYQGGNEQYF

clone size: once
J gene: TRBJ2-7
V gene: TRBV28
D gene: TRBD1
CDR3 DNA: TGTGCCAGCAGTACAGGGGGCGCGATCTACGAGCAGTACTTC
CDR3 protein: CASSTGGAIYEQYF

clone size: .
J gene: TRBJ2-2
V gene: TRBV28
D gene: .
CDR3 DNA: TGTGCCAGCAGACCCGCAGTATTCACCGGGGAGCTGTTTTTT
CDR3 protein: CASRPAVFTGELFF

clone size: .
J gene: TRBJ1-5
V gene: TRBV9
D gene: .
CDR3 DNA: TGTGCCAGCAGCGTAGCTTGTAGGGAGAATCAGCCCCAGCATTTT
CDR3 protein: CASSVACRENQPQHF

clone size: .
J gene: TRBJ1-4
V gene: TRBV29-1
D gene: .
CDR3 DNA: TGCAGCGTTTCAACAGGGACCACTAATGAAAAACTGTTTTTT
CDR3 protein: CSVSTGTTNEKLFF

clone size: .
J gene: TRBJ2-3
V gene: TRBV19
D gene: TRBD1
CDR3 DNA: TGTGCCAGTAGTATTGGGACAGGGTATAGCACAGATACGCAGTATTTT
CDR3 protein: CASSIGTGYSTDTQYF

clone size: few
J gene: TRBJ2-5
V gene: TRBV5-1
D gene: TRBD1
CDR3 DNA: TGCGCCAGCAGTGGGACAGGCCAAGAGACCCAGTACTTC
CDR3 protein: CASSGTGQETQYF

clone size: .
J gene: TRBJ2-3
V gene: TRBV13
D gene: .
CDR3 DNA: TGTGCCAGCAGCTTAATCCAGGGCGGCACAGATACGCAGTATTTT
CDR3 protein: CASSLIQGGTDTQYF

clone size: once
J gene: TRBJ2-1
V gene: TRBV18
D gene: .
CDR3 DNA: TGTGCCAGCTCACCACCGGGGGGTGGCGAGCAGTTCTTC
CDR3 protein: CASSPPGGGEQFF

clone size: .
J gene: TRBJ2-5
V gene: TRBV29-1
D gene: TRBD1
CDR3 DNA: TGCAGCGTTCGAGACACAGGGGGCGAGACCCAGTACTTC
CDR3 protein: CSVRDTGGETQYF

clone size: .
J gene: TRBJ2-7
V gene: TRBV7-9
D gene: TRBD1
CDR3 DNA: TGTGCCAGCAGCTACGGACAGGGGGCTTCCGAGCAGTACTTC
CDR3 protein: CASSYGQGASEQYF

clone size: .
J gene: TRBJ1-1
V gene: TRBV6-5
D gene: .
CDR3 DNA: TGTGCCAGCCTTTCTAACACTGAAGCTTTCTTT
CDR3 protein: CASLSNTEAFF

clone size: .
J gene: TRBJ2-7
V gene: TRBV7-6
D gene: .
CDR3 DNA: TGTGCCAGCAGCTTAACCGGGGGAAACCTTAAATCCCTTGGCGACTACGAGCAGTACTTC
CDR3 protein: CASSLTGGNLKSLGDYEQYF

clone size: .
J gene: TRBJ1-2
V gene: TRBV6-1
D gene: .
CDR3 DNA: TGTGCCAGCAGTGACCACCCCGGGGTTGGGTATGGCTACACCTTC
CDR3 protein: CASSDHPGVGYGYTF

clone size: .
J gene: TRBJ2-7
V gene: TRBV7-2
D gene: .
CDR3 DNA: TGTGCCAGCAGCTCCATATTGGGGCCCAGCTCCTACGAGCAGTACTTC
CDR3 protein: CASSSILGPSSYEQYF

clone size: .
J gene: TRBJ2-7
V gene: TRBV6-5
D gene: .
CDR3 DNA: TGTGCCAGCAGCCCAGGGCCTATCTCCTCCTACGAGCAGTACTTC
CDR3 protein: CASSPGPISSYEQYF

clone size: .
J gene: TRBJ2-7
V gene: TRBV30
D gene: TRBD1
CDR3 DNA: TGTGCCTGGAACCGGGACAGCCCGACCTACGAGCAGTACTTC
CDR3 protein: CAWNRDSPTYEQYF

clone size: .
J gene: TRBJ1-5
V gene: TRBV4-1
D gene: TRBD1
CDR3 DNA: TGCGCCAGCAGCCAAACAGGGGGGAGCAATCAGCCCCAGCATTTT
CDR3 protein: CASSQTGGSNQPQHF

clone size: .
J gene: TRBJ1-5
V gene: TRBV6-5
D gene: TRBD1
CDR3 DNA: TGTGCCAGCAGTTACACACAGGGGTCGCAGCAGCCCCAGCATTTT
CDR3 protein: CASSYTQGSQQPQHF

clone size: .
J gene: TRBJ2-3
V gene: TRBV27
D gene: .
CDR3 DNA: TGTGCCAGCAGCCCCTTGGTCGTAGGCCAGGGGGGAAGCTCGAATTTT
CDR3 protein: CASSPLVVGQGGSSNF

clone size: few
J gene: TRBJ1-5
V gene: TRBV2
D gene: .
CDR3 DNA: TGTGCCAGCAGCCAGGACTTAATATCCCAGCATTTT
CDR3 protein: CASSQDLISQHF

clone size: .
J gene: TRBJ2-3
V gene: TRBV6-5
D gene: .
CDR3 DNA: TGTGCCAGCAGCTCTACTAGCCCACCACGCACGCAGTATTTT
CDR3 protein: CASSSTSPPRTQYF

clone size: .
J gene: TRBJ2-6
V gene: TRBV4-2
D gene: .
CDR3 DNA: TGTGCCAGCAGCCTGCCCTCAGGGGCTAGTGATTCCTCTGGGGCCAACGTCCTGACTTTC
CDR3 protein: CASSLPSGASDSSGANVLTF

clone size: .
J gene: TRBJ1-4
V gene: TRBV11-2
D gene: TRBD1
CDR3 DNA: TGTGCCAGCAGCACCAGACCGCAGGGGGTTGGCGAAAAACTGTTTTTT
CDR3 protein: CASSTRPQGVGEKLFF

clone size: .
J gene: TRBJ1-6
V gene: TRBV5-1
D gene: TRBD1
CDR3 DNA: TGCGCCAGCAGCCCCGGGACAGGGGATAATTCACCCCTCCACTTT
CDR3 protein: CASSPGTGDNSPLHF

clone size: .
J gene: TRBJ1-3
V gene: TRBV5-4
D gene: TRBD1
CDR3 DNA: TGTGCCAGCAGCTTGGGACAGGGGGCCTTCTCTGGAAACACCATATATTTT
CDR3 protein: CASSLGQGAFSGNTIYF

clone size: .
J gene: TRBJ1-1
V gene: TRBV10-3
D gene: .
CDR3 DNA: TGTGCCACCCTCTCTCTTAGTGAAGCTTTCTTT
CDR3 protein: CATLSLSEAFF

clone size: .
J gene: TRBJ2-2
V gene: TRBV15
D gene: .
CDR3 DNA: TGTGCCACCAGCAGAGATTTGGCTAGTGCCGGGGAGCTGTTTTTT
CDR3 protein: CATSRDLASAGELFF

clone size: .
J gene: TRBJ2-2
V gene: TRBV21-1
D gene: .
CDR3 DNA: TGTGCCAGCAGGCCTGCTCGGAGGGGGGAGCTGTTTTTT
CDR3 protein: CASRPARRGELFF

clone size: .
J gene: TRBJ1-1
V gene: TRBV9
D gene: TRBD1
CDR3 DNA: TGTGCCAGCAGCCCTGAAGTTGGACAGGGGAACACTGAAGCTTTCTTT
CDR3 protein: CASSPEVGQGNTEAFF

clone size: .
J gene: TRBJ1-6
V gene: TRBV5-1
D gene: .
CDR3 DNA: TGCGCCAGCAGCTTGGAGATCCGACCCGGGAATAATTCACCCCTCCACTTT
CDR3 protein: CASSLEIRPGNNSPLHF

clone size: .
J gene: TRBJ2-1
V gene: TRBV19
D gene: TRBD2
CDR3 DNA: TGTGCCAGTAGCCAACTAGCGAGCAATGAGCAGTTCTTC
CDR3 protein: CASSQLASNEQFF

clone size: .
J gene: TRBJ2-7
V gene: TRBV24-1
D gene: .
CDR3 DNA: TGTGCCACCAGTGATTCGGACTCTTACGAGCAGTACTTC
CDR3 protein: CATSDSDSYEQYF

clone size: .
J gene: TRBJ1-6
V gene: TRBV10-3
D gene: .
CDR3 DNA: TGTGCCATCAGTGTTTTCTTGGTCAGGATTATCAGTTCGGATAATTCACCCCTCCACTTT
CDR3 protein: CAISVFLVRIISSDNSPLHF

clone size: .
J gene: TRBJ2-2
V gene: TRBV19
D gene: TRBD2
CDR3 DNA: TGTGCCAGTAGTATAGGCGGGACTAGCACCGGGGAGCTGTTTTTT
CDR3 protein: CASSIGGTSTGELFF

clone size: .
J gene: TRBJ2-2
V gene: TRBV4-1
D gene: .
CDR3 DNA: TGCGCCAGCAGCCAAATTGGATGGGGGCCGGGCGGGGAGCTGTTTTTT
CDR3 protein: CASSQIGWGPGGELFF

clone size: few
J gene: TRBJ1-3
V gene: TRBV30
D gene: TRBD1
CDR3 DNA: TGTGCCTGGAGTGGGACAGGAGCTGGAAACACCATATATTTT
CDR3 protein: CAWSGTGAGNTIYF

clone size: .
J gene: TRBJ2-1
V gene: TRBV6-2/TRBV6-3
D gene: TRBD2
CDR3 DNA: TGTGCCAGCAGTGGATTAGCGGGAGGAATAATCAATGAGCAGTTCTTC
CDR3 protein: CASSGLAGGIINEQFF

clone size: .
J gene: TRBJ2-2
V gene: TRBV5-1
D gene: .
CDR3 DNA: TGCGCCAGCAGCTCCCACAGGGAATGGAACACCGGGGAGCTGTTTTTT
CDR3 protein: CASSSHREWNTGELFF

clone size: .
J gene: TRBJ1-1
V gene: TRBV7-9
D gene: .
CDR3 DNA: TGTGCCAGCTCCTCCGCAGGGGCGAACACTGAAGCTTTCTTT
CDR3 protein: CASSSAGANTEAFF

clone size: once
J gene: TRBJ2-6
V gene: TRBV27
D gene: TRBD2
CDR3 DNA: TGTGCCACCCGGGGGGTACGCTCTGGGGCCAACGTCCTGACTTTC
CDR3 protein: CATRGVRSGANVLTF

clone size: few
J gene: TRBJ2-1
V gene: TRBV7-8
D gene: .
CDR3 DNA: TGTGCCAGCATCCAATACAGGGATAGGTTGCATGAGCAGTTCTTC
CDR3 protein: CASIQYRDRLHEQFF

clone size: .
J gene: TRBJ2-6
V gene: TRBV7-3
D gene: .
CDR3 DNA: TGTGCCAGCAGCCGGAGGGGTCCTAGCTCTGGGGCCAACGTCCTGACTTTC
CDR3 protein: CASSRRGPSSGANVLTF

clone size: once
J gene: TRBJ2-6
V gene: TRBV28
D gene: .
CDR3 DNA: TGTGCCAGCAGTTTATTACAGAAGAGCTTTTTTGGCCCTGGGGCCAACGTCCTGACTTTC
CDR3 protein: CASSLLQKSFFGPGANVLTF

clone size: .
J gene: TRBJ1-5
V gene: TRBV4-1
D gene: .
CDR3 DNA: TGCGCCAGCAGCCAGATACAGGGTTACAATCAGCCCCAGCATTTT
CDR3 protein: CASSQIQGYNQPQHF

clone size: once
J gene: TRBJ2-2
V gene: TRBV5-4
D gene: TRBD2
CDR3 DNA: TGTGCCAGCCCCGCGGGGTGGACTAGCGGGGGGAATATCCCCGGGGAGCTGTTTTTT
CDR3 protein: CASPAGWTSGGNIPGELFF

clone size: .
J gene: TRBJ2-6
V gene: TRBV9
D gene: .
CDR3 DNA: TGTGCCAGCAGCGCACAGACTGGGGCCAACGTCCTGACTTTC
CDR3 protein: CASSAQTGANVLTF

clone size: few
J gene: TRBJ1-1
V gene: TRBV12-3/TRBV12-4
D gene: .
CDR3 DNA: TGTGCCAGCAGTTTACTCTTGAACACTGAAGCTTTCTTT
CDR3 protein: CASSLLLNTEAFF

clone size: .
J gene: TRBJ2-7
V gene: TRBV18
D gene: .
CDR3 DNA: TGTGCCAGCGCTAGGGGATCGACAGGCATCTACGAGCAGTACTTC
CDR3 protein: CASARGSTGIYEQYF